This passage covers 15 T cell receptor beta chains from one sample sequenced in a study of T-cell reconstitution after alpha-beta-depleted transplantation in children. The TCRbeta library was prepared with unique molecular identifiers. TCRdb recomputed calls from the PCR reads with MiXCR, one row per CDR3 protein. Here the sample spans about 240,000 distinct CDR3 sequences, 9.5% to 15% being singletons. The source material was PBMCs from the stem cell graft donor, sampled from the stem cell graft. The receptors come from a human donor who donated a stem cell graft to a child with acute lymphoblastic leukemia.

The chain carries TRBV20-1 and TRBJ1-1; D uncertain. V shed 3 bases and J shed 4 bases, with 12 bases lying between them. The CDR3 is 13 residues long. Germline CDR1 DFQATT, CDR2 SNEGSKA (reference sequence). CDR3 loop: CSASSTTSTEAFF. In nucleotides, the CDR3 is TGCAGTGCTAGTTCCACAACCAGCACTGAAGCTTTCTTT.

The table lists this clonotype with many counts. The CDR3 DNA follows: TGTGCCAGCAGCCCCCTTGGGGGTGCATACGAGCAGTACTTC. Translating it yields CASSPLGGAYEQYF. J is TRBJ2-7 and V is TRBV7-2; D is possibly TRBD1 or TRBD2 (5 bases each). Deletions cut 5 bases from V and 4 bases from J, with 15 bases between. The CDR3 is 14 residues long. CDR1 SGHTA and CDR2 FQGNSA come from the germline V gene.

Many counts were recorded for this clonotype. The chain employs TRBV29-1 and TRBJ2-1; the D is unclear. CDR1 and CDR2 (germline): SQVTM, ANQGSEA. The CDR3 covers 11 residues. Trimming stripped 2 bases from V and 6 bases from J, with 5 bases between. The CDR3 sequence is CSVERFNEQFF. DNA of the CDR3: TGCAGCGTTGAACGATTCAATGAGCAGTTCTTC.

This clonotype was counted at least ten times. The rearrangement joins TRBV7-9 to TRBJ2-3, with D tentatively TRBD1 (5 bases). Looked up from germline, CDR1 is SEHNR and CDR2 is FQNEAQ (reference sequence). V dropped 5 bases and J dropped 2 bases, with 14 bases sitting between them. CDR3 size: 15 residues. CDR3 DNA: TGTGCCAGCAGCCAGAGCACAGGCGTCACAGATACGCAGTATTTT. It translates to CASSQSTGVTDTQYF.

The rearrangement uses TRBV5-5 and TRBJ2-1, with 9 positions matching TRBD1. CDR3 length: 13 amino acids. Germline V gene lookup returns CDR1 SGHKS and CDR2 YYEKEE (reference sequence). With 4 bases clipped from V and 8 bases from J, the junction kept 4 bases outside the gene matches. In DNA, the CDR3 is TGTGCCAGCAGCCTGGACAGGGGCGATGAGCAGTTCTTC. Residues: CASSLDRGDEQFF.

The sample holds a few counts of this clonotype. J is TRBJ2-5 and V is TRBV20-1; D is possibly TRBD2 (6 bases). The germline CDR1 and CDR2 sequences are DFQATT and SNEGSKA (reference sequence). With 6 bases removed from V and 3 bases from J, the gap between germline ends came to 11 bases. This CDR3 spans 12 amino acids. CDR3 DNA: TGCAGTGCGTGGGGGGAGAAAGAGACCCAGTACTTC. It is translated as CSAWGEKETQYF.

With regard to this clonotype: This may come from a read error, since a much larger clone is one base off. In DNA, the CDR3 is TGTGCCAGCTGTCAAGCGGGGCTGTGCGAGCAGTACTTC. Amino acids: CASCQAGLCEQYF. The V and J genes are TRBV6-1 and TRBJ2-7; 7 bases are shared with TRBD2. V trimming: 8 bases; J trimming: 6 bases; junction bases outside the gene matches: 10. CDR1 and CDR2 from the germline V gene are MNHNS and SASEGT. The CDR3 length is 13 residues.

This clonotype has a count of ten or more. The V call is TRBV5-5, the J call TRBJ1-2; D is ambiguous. Looked up from germline, CDR1 is SGHKS and CDR2 is YYEKEE (reference sequence). The CDR3 sequence is 14 residues long. V gave up 4 bases and J gave up 7 bases, with 17 bases separating them. CDR3 protein: CASSPGLSVSGYTF. CDR3 sequence (DNA): TGTGCCAGCAGCCCGGGCCTTTCGGTCTCTGGCTACACCTTC.

This clonotype was recorded a few times. The J gene is TRBJ1-5, the V gene TRBV19, with a tentative D call TRBD1 (6 bases). The germline V gene has CDR1 LNHDA and CDR2 SQIVND (reference sequence). The ends were cut back, 1 base at V and 1 base at J, with 11 bases in the middle. CDR3 length: 16 amino acids. The CDR3 region is CASSIVGGPSNQPQHF. The CDR3 nucleotides read TGTGCCAGTAGTATAGTCGGGGGGCCGAGCAATCAGCCCCAGCATTTT.

With respect to this clonotype: Mismatch with germline at one junction end may stem from a read error. The genes are TRBV3-1 and TRBJ1-4; no reliable D call. This CDR3 is built from 15 residues. In germline, CDR1 is LGHDT, CDR2 YNNKEL (reference sequence). CDR3 bases: TGTGCCAGCAGCCAAGTACTACTGACTAATGAAAAACTGTTTTTC. Translating gives CASSQVLLTNEKLFF.

This clonotype was counted many times. J is TRBJ2-1 and V is TRBV28; 11 nucleotides agree with TRBD2. CDR3 length: 20 residues. The germline V gene has CDR1 MDHEN and CDR2 SYDVKM. V was pared by 3 bases and J by 0 bases, with 13 bases of the junction left unmatched. CDR3 sequence reads: CASSFPRLAGGYSSYNEQFF. The CDR3 nucleotides read TGTGCCAGCAGTTTCCCCCGTCTAGCGGGGGGCTACAGCTCCTACAATGAGCAGTTCTTC.

The table lists this clonotype with many counts. CDR3 DNA sequence: TGCGCCAGCAGCCTCACTAGCGGGGGGGCAGACGGGGAGCTGTTTTTT. Protein: CASSLTSGGADGELFF. V gene TRBV4-3 combines with J gene TRBJ2-2; 13 positions agree with TRBD2. Germline V lookup: CDR1 LGHNA, CDR2 YSLEER. Trimming at V came to 4 bases and at J to 7 bases, leaving 6 bases not matched to a gene. The CDR3 totals 16 residues.

Ten or more counts support this clonotype. The V gene is TRBV30, the J gene TRBJ1-2; 9 bases match TRBD1. V trimming: 2 bases; J trimming: 2 bases; junction bases outside the gene matches: 6. CDR1 is GTSNPN and CDR2 is SVGIG in the germline V gene (reference sequence). The CDR3 consists of 15 residues. The CDR3 sequence is CAWSPRDRENYGYTF. The DNA for the CDR3 is TGTGCCTGGAGTCCCCGGGACAGGGAGAACTATGGCTACACCTTC. The full variable domain, with the rest looked up from reference TRBV30 and TRBJ1-2, is SQTIHQWPATLVQPVGSPLSLECTVEGTSNPNLYWYRQAAGRGLQLLFYSVGIGQISSEVPQNLSASRPQDRQFILSSKKLLLSDSGFYLCAWSPRDRENYGYTFGSGTRLTVV.

This clonotype showed up many times. This chain joins TRBV5-5 and TRBJ1-1; D is unclear. The V end lost 1 base, the J end lost 6 bases, and 7 bases lay between the germline ends. Germline CDR1 SGHKS, CDR2 YYEKEE (reference sequence). The CDR3 is 12 amino acids. CDR3 loop: CASSLTGAEAFF. The DNA of the CDR3 is TGTGCCAGCAGCTTGACGGGCGCTGAAGCTTTCTTT.

This clonotype was counted many times. V usage is TRBV11-2 and J usage is TRBJ1-4; possibly TRBD1 for D (6 bases). The CDR3 spans 15 residues. From germline, CDR1 is SGHAT and CDR2 FQNNGV. Trimming took off 0 bases at V and 10 bases at J, with 15 bases between the two ends. As DNA, the CDR3 is TGTGCCAGCAGCTTAGATGGAGTAGAAGGGGGAAAACTGTTTTTT. Protein: CASSLDGVEGGKLFF.